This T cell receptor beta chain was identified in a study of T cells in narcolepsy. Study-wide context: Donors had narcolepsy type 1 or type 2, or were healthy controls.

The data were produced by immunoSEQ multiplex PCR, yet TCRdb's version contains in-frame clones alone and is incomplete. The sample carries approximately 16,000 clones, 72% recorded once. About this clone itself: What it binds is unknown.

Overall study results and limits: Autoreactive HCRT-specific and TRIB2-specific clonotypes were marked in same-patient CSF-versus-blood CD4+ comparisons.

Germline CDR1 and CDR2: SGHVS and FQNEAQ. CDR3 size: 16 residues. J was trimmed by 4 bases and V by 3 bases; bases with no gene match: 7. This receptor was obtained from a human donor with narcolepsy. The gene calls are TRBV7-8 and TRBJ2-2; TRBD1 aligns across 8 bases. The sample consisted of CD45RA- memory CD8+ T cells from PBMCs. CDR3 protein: CASSLSGQAITGELFF. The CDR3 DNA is TGTGCCAGCAGCTTGTCGGGACAGGCAATCACCGGGGAGCTGTTTTTT.